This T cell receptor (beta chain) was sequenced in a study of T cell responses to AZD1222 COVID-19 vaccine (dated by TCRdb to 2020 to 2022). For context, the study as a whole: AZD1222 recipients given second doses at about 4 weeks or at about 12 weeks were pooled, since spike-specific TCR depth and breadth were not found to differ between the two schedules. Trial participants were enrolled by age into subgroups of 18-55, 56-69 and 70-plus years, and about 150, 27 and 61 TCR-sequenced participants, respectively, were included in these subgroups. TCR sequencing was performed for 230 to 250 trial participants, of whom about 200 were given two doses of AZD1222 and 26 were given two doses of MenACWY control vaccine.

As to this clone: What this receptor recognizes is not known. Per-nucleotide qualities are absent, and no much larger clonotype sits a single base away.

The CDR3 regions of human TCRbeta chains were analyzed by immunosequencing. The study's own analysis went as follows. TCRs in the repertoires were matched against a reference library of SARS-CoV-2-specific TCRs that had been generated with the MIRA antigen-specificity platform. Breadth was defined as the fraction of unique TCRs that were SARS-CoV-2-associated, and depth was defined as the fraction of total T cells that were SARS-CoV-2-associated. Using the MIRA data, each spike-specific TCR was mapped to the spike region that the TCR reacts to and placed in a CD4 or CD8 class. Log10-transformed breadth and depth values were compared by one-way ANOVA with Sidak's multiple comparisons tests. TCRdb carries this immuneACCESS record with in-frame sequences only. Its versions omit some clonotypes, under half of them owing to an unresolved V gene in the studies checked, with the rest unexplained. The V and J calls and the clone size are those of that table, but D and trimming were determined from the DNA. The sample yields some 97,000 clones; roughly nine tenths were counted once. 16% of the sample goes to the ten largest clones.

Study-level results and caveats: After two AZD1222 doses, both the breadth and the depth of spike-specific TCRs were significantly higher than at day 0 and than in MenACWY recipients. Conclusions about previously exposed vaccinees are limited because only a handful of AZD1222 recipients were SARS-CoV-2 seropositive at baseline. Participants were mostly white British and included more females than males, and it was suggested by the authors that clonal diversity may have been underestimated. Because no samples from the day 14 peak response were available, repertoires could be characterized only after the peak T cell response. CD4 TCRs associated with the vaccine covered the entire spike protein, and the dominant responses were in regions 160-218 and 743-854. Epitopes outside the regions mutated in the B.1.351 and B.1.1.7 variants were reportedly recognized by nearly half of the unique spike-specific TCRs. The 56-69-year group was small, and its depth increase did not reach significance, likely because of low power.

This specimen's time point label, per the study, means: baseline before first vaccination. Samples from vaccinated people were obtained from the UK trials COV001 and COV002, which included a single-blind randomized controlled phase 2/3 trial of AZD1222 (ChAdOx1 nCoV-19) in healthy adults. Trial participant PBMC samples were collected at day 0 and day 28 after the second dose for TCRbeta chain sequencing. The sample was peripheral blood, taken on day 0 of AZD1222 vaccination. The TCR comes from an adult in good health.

The CDR3 reads CASSFLWDAGTQYF. The DNA sequence reads TGTGCCAGCAGTTTTTTGTGGGACGCTGGGACCCAGTACTTC. The rearranged chain carries TRBV28 and TRBJ2-5; the D gene could be either TRBD1 or TRBD2, each agreeing at 5 bases. CDR1 MDHEN and CDR2 SYDVKM were looked up in the germline V gene. Including the terminal cysteine and phenylalanine, the CDR3 comprises 14 residues. The sequence is cut down to CDR3 DNA, 42 bases in frame from base 1. The junction carries 15 bases between V and J, which are trimmed by 3 bases and 7 bases respectively.